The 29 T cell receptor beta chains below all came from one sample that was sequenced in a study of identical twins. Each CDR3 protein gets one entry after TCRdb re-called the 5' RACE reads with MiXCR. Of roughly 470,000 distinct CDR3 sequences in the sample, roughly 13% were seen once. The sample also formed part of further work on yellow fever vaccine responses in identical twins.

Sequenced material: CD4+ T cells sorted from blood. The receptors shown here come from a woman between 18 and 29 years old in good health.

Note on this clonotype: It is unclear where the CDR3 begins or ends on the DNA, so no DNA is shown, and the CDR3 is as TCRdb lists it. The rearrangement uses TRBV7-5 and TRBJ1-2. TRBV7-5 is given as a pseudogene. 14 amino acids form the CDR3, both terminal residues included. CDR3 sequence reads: CISVPGGDFYGYTF.

The CDR3: CSARDGETSGRNEQFF. CDR3 DNA: TGCAGTGCTAGAGATGGCGAGACTAGCGGTCGCAATGAGCAGTTCTTC. V gene TRBV20-1 combines with J gene TRBJ2-1, with 9 bases lining up with TRBD2. V was clipped by 0 bases and J by 6 bases; unmatched bases: 9. CDR1 and CDR2 from the germline V gene are DFQATT and SNEGSKA (reference sequence). The CDR3 length is 16 residues.

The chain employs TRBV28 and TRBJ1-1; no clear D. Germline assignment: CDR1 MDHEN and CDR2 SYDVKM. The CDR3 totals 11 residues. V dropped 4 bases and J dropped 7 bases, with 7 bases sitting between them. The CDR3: CASSSRYEAFF. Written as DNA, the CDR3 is TGTGCCAGCAGTTCCCGGTATGAAGCTTTCTTT.

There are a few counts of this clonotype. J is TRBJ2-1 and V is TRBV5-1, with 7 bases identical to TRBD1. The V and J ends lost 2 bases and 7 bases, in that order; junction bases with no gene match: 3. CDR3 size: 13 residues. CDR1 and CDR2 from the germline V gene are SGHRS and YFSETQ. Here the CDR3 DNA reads TGCGCCAGCAGCTTCGACAGGGAAAATGAGCAGTTCTTC. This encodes CASSFDRENEQFF.

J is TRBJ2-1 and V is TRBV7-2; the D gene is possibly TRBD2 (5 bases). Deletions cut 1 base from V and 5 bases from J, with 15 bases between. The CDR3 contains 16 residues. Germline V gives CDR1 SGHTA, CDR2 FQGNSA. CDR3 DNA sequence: TGTGCCAGCAGCTTAGTACCACTAGGGCCTCACAATGAGCAGTTCTTC. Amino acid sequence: CASSLVPLGPHNEQFF.

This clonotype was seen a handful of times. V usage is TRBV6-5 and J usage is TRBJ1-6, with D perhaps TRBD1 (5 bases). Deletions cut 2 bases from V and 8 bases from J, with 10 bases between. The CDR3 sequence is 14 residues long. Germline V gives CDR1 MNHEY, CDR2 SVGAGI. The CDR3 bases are TGTGCCAGCAGTTACGCAGGGTGGGATTCACCCCTCCACTTT. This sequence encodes CASSYAGWDSPLHF.

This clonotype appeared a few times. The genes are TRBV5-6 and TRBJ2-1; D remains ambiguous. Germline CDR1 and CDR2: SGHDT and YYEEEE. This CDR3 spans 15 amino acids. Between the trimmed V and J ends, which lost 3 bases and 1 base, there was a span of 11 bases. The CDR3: CASSSLEDSYNEQFF. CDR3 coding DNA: TGTGCCAGCAGCTCTTTAGAGGATTCCTACAATGAGCAGTTCTTC.

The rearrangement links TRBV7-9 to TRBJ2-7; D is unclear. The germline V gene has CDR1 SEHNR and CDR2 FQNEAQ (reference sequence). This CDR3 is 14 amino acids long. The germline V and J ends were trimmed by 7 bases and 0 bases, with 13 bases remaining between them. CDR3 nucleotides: TGTGCCAGCACCCCTCGGGCACTCTCCTACGAGCAGTACTTC. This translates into CASTPRALSYEQYF.

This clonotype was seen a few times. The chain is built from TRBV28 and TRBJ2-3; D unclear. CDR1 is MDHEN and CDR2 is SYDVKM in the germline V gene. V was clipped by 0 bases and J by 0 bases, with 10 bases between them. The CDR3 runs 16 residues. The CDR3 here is CASSLWPGQSTDTQYF. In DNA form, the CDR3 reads TGTGCCAGCAGTTTATGGCCAGGCCAAAGCACAGATACGCAGTATTTT.

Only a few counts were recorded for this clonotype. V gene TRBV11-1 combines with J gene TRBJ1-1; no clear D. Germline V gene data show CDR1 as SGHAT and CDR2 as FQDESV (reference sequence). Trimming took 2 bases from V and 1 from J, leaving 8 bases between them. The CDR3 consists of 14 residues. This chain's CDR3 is CASSLLLTNTEAFF. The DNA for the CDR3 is TGTGCCAGCAGCTTATTACTGACGAACACTGAAGCTTTCTTT.

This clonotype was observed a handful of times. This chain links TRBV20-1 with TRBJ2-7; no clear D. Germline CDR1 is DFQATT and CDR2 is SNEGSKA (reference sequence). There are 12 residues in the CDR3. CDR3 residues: CRISGDKYEQYF. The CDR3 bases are TGCAGAATAAGTGGGGATAAATACGAGCAGTACTTC.

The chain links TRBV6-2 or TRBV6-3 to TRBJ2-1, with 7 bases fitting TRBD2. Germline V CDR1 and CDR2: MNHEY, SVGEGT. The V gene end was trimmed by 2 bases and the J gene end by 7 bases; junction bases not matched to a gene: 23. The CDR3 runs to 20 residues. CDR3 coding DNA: TGTGCCAGCAGTTACGGGTATCTAGGCGGGAGAGGCTTTTCTCTAAATGAGCAGTTCTTC. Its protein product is CASSYGYLGGRGFSLNEQFF.

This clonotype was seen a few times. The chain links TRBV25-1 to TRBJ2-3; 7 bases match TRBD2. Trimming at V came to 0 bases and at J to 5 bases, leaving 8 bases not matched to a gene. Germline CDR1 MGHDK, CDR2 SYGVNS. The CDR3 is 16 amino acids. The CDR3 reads CASSEYRAGVGDTQYF. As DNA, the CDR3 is TGTGCCAGCAGTGAATATAGGGCGGGAGTGGGAGATACGCAGTATTTT.

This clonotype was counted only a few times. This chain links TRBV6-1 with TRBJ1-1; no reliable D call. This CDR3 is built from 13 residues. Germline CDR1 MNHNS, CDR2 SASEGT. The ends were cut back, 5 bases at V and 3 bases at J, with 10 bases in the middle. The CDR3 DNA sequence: TGTGCCAGCAGTCATACGGTATACACTGAAGCTTTCTTT. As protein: CASSHTVYTEAFF.

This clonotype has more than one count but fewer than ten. CDR3 protein: CASRDDRRSTDTQYF. The CDR3 region has the DNA TGTGCCAGCAGAGATGACAGGAGAAGCACAGATACGCAGTATTTT. The rearrangement joins TRBV28 to TRBJ2-3, with a possible D match to TRBD1 (6 bases). The V and J ends lost 6 bases and 0 bases respectively, with 13 bases between them. CDR3 size: 15 residues. The germline V gene encodes CDR1 MDHEN and CDR2 SYDVKM. Supplemented by reference TRBV28 and TRBJ2-3, the full variable domain reads DVKVTQSSRYLVKRTGEKVFLECVQDMDHENMFWYRQDPGLGLRLIYFSYDVKMKEKGDIPEGYSVSREKKERFSLILESASTNQTSMYLCASRDDRRSTDTQYFGPGTRLTVL.

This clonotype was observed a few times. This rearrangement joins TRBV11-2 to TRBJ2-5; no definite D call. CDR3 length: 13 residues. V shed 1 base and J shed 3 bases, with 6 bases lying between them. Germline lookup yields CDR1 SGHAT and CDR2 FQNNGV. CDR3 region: CASSLVTEETQYF. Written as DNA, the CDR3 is TGTGCCAGCAGCTTAGTAACAGAAGAGACCCAGTACTTC.

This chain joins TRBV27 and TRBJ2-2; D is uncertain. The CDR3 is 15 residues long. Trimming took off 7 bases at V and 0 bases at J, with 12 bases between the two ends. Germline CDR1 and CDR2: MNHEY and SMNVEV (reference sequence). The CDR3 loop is CASISVLTNTGELFF. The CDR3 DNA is TGTGCCAGCATCTCGGTACTGACGAACACCGGGGAGCTGTTTTTT.

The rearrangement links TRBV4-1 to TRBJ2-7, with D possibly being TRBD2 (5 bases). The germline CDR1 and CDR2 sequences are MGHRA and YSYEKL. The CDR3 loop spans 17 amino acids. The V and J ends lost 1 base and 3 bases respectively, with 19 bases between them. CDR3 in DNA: TGCGCCAGCAGCCAAGGCCTTAGAACACTAGTAGGCTACGAGCAGTACTTC. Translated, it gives CASSQGLRTLVGYEQYF.

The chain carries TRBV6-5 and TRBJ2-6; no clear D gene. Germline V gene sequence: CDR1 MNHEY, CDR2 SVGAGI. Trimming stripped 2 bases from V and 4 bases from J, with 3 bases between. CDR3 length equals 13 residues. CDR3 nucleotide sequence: TGTGCCAGCAGTTACGAGGGGGCCAACGTCCTGACTTTC. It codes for CASSYEGANVLTF.

The CDR3 DNA follows: TGCAGTGCTCTTAGCGGGGCCTCCTACAATGAGCAGTTCTTC. It yields the protein CSALSGASYNEQFF. This chain connects TRBV20-1 to TRBJ2-1; 8 positions agree with TRBD2. CDR3 size: 14 residues. V gave up 5 bases and J gave up 0 bases; unmatched junction bases: 3. The germline gives CDR1 DFQATT, CDR2 SNEGSKA (reference sequence).

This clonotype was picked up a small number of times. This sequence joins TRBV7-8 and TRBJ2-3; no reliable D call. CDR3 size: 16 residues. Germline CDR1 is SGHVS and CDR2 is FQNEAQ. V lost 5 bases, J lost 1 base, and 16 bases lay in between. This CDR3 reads CASSGRGVERTDTQYF. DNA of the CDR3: TGTGCCAGCAGCGGGCGTGGGGTGGAACGCACAGATACGCAGTATTTT.

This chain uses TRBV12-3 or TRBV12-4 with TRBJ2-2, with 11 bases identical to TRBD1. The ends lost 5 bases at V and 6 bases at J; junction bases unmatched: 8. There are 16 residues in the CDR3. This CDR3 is CASSRLRDRGAGELFF. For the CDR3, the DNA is TGTGCCAGCAGTCGCCTCCGGGACAGGGGGGCCGGGGAGCTGTTTTTT.

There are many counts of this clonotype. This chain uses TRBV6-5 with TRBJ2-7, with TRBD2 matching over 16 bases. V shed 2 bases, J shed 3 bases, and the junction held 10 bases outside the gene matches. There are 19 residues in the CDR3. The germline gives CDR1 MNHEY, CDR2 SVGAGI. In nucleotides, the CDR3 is TGTGCCAGCAGTTACAGGGGGCCCGGGACTAGCGGGAGGGTCTACGAGCAGTACTTC. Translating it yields CASSYRGPGTSGRVYEQYF.

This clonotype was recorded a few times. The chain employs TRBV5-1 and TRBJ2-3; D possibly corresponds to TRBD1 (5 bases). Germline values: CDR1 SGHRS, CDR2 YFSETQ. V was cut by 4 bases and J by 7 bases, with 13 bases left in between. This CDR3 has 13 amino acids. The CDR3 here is CASSQGQINTQYF. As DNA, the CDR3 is TGCGCCAGCAGCCAGGGCCAGATAAATACGCAGTATTTT.

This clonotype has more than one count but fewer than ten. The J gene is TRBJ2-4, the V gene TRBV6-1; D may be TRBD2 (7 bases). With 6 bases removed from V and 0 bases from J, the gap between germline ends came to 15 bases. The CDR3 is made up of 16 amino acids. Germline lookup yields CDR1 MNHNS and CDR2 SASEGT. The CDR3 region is CASSVQGGGAKNIQYF. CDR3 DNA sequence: TGTGCCAGCAGCGTACAGGGAGGGGGAGCCAAAAACATTCAGTACTTC.

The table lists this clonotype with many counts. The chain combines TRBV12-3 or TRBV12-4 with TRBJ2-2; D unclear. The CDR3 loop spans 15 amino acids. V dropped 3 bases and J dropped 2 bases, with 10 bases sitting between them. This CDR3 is CASSLDGFNTGELFF. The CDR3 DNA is TGTGCCAGCAGTTTGGATGGGTTTAACACCGGGGAGCTGTTTTTT.

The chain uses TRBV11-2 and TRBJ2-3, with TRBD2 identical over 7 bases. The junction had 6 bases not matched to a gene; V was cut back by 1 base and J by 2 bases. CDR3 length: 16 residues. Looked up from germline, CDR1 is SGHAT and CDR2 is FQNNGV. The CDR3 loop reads CASSLAGTTFTDTQYF. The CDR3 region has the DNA TGTGCCAGCAGCTTAGCTGGGACTACTTTCACAGATACGCAGTATTTT.

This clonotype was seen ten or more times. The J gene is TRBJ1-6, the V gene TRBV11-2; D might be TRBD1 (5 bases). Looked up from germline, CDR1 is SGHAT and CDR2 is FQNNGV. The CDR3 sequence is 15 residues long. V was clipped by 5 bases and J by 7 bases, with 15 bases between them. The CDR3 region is CASSITTGGNSPLHF. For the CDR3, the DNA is TGTGCCAGCAGCATAACAACAGGCGGCAATTCACCCCTCCACTTT. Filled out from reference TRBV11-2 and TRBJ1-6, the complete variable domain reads EAGVAQSPRYKIIEKRQSVAFWCNPISGHATLYWYQQILGQGPKLLIQFQNNGVVDDSQLPKDRFSAERLKGVDSTLKIQPAKLEDSAVYLCASSITTGGNSPLHFGNGTRLTVT.

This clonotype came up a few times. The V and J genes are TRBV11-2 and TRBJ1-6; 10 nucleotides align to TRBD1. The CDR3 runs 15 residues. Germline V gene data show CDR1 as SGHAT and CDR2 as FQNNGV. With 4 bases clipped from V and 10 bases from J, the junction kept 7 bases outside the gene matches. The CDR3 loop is CASSSTGTGESPLHF. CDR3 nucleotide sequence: TGTGCCAGCAGCTCCACCGGGACAGGGGAATCACCCCTCCACTTT.